Given below is one T cell receptor beta chain in context. This record belongs to a study of cytomegalovirus exposure and HLA in healthy donors. With 60 Vbeta and 13 Jbeta primers, the PCR was carried out. Sequenced by immunoSEQ multiplex PCR; TCRdb stores in-frame clones only, minus some. The table records 150,000 to 200,000 clones, roughly four fifths of them present only once. The CDR3 extends over 15 amino acids. The ends lost 3 bases at V and 5 bases at J; junction bases unmatched: 9. The germline V gene has CDR1 ENHRY and CDR2 SYGVKD. Input material: PBMCs. This receptor was taken from a man aged 45-65 years in good health and CMV-seronegative. The V gene is TRBV10-3, the J gene TRBJ1-1; 7 bases match TRBD1. The DNA of the CDR3 is TGTGCCATCAGTGATGGTGCAGGGGGGCAGACTGAAGCTTTCTTT. Translating it yields CAISDGAGGQTEAFF.